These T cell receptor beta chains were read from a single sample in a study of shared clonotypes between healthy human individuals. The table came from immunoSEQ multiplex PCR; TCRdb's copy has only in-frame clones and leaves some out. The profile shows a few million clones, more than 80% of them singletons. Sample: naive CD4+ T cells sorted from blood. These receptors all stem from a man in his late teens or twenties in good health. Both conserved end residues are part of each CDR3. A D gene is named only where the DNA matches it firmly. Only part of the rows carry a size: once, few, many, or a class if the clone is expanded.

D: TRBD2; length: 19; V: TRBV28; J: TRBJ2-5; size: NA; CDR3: CASSYSSFRPHSGGETQYF; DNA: TGTGCCAGCAGTTACTCTTCTTTTAGGCCCCACAGCGGGGGAGAGACCCAGTACTTC
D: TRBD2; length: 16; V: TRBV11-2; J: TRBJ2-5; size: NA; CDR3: CASSLIGTSIVVTQYF; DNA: TGTGCCAGCAGCTTAATAGGGACTAGCATAGTTGTGACCCAGTACTTC
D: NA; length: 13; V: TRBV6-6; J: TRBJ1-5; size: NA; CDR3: CASRQTGTEPQHF; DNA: TGTGCCAGCAGGCAAACAGGGACGGAGCCCCAGCATTTT
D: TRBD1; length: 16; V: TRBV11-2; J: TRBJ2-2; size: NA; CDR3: CASSPTGGKDTGELFF; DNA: TGTGCCAGCAGCCCCACAGGGGGTAAGGACACCGGGGAGCTGTTTTTT
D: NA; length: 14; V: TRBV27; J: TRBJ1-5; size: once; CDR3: CASSKFGSNQPQHF; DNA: TGTGCCAGCAGTAAGTTTGGGAGCAATCAGCCCCAGCATTTT
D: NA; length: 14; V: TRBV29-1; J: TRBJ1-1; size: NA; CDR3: CSVAYQERYTEAFF; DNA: TGCAGCGTTGCGTACCAAGAAAGGTACACTGAAGCTTTCTTT
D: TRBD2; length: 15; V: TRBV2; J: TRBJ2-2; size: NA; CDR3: CASSPSGGPTGELFF; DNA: TGTGCCAGCAGTCCCAGCGGGGGTCCCACCGGGGAGCTGTTTTTT
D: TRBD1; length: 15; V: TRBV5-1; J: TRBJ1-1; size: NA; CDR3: CASSLGGTGHTEAFF; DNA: TGCGCCAGCAGCTTGGGAGGGACAGGGCACACTGAAGCTTTCTTT
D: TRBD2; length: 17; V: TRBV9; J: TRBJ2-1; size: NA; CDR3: CASSTLGGSGLRNEQFF; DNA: TGTGCCAGCAGCACCCTGGGAGGGAGCGGGTTAAGGAATGAGCAGTTCTTC
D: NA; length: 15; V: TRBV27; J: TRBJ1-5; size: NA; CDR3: CASSFNRDSNQPQHF; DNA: TGTGCCAGCAGTTTCAATCGGGACAGCAATCAGCCCCAGCATTTT
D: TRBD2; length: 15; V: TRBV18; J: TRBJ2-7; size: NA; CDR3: CASSPQRGVSYEQYF; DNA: TGTGCCAGCTCACCACAGCGGGGTGTATCCTACGAGCAGTACTTC
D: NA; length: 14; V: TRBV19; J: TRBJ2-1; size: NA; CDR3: CASSMRVPTDEQFF; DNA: TGTGCCAGTAGTATGAGGGTCCCAACGGATGAGCAGTTCTTC
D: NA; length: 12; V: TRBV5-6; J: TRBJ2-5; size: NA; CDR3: CASGLGFVTQYF; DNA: TGTGCCAGCGGTTTGGGTTTTGTGACCCAGTACTTC
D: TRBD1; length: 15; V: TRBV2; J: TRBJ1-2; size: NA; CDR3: CASSGKTGGDYGYTF; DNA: TGTGCCAGCAGTGGGAAGACAGGGGGCGATTATGGCTACACCTTC